The source of this T cell receptor beta chain is a study of T cell repertoires in cytomegalovirus infection. Study background: Public TCR beta signatures indicated both CMV infection and matching HLA type.

General study findings and limits: Cumulative frequency of public TCR beta families picked out carriers of CMV plus the relevant HLA. HLA-C-restricted, CMV-specific TCR beta clonotypes were dominant ex vivo.

The CDR3 has 16 residues. Germline values: CDR1 SEHNR, CDR2 FQNEAQ (reference sequence). Trimming stripped 4 bases from V and 0 bases from J, with 12 bases between. This clonotype was seen repeatedly, ten times or more. What it recognizes is unknown. MiXCR, run by TCRdb on the reads, gives a single entry per CDR3 protein. The repertoire has a few hundred thousand distinct CDR3 sequences, roughly a sixth of them found once; the top ten carry about 12%. The rearrangement joins TRBV7-9 to TRBJ1-4, with D perhaps TRBD1 (5 bases). Material for sequencing was PBMCs. The TCR sequence derives from a human donor in good health (CMV status not recorded). Some clones in this sample may be carry-over from other donors' samples. As DNA, the CDR3 is TGTGCCAGCAGCTCAGGGACCCTTACAACTAATGAAAAACTGTTTTTT. Translating it yields CASSSGTLTTNEKLFF.